This T cell receptor beta chain came from a study of patients and donors after allogeneic stem cell transplantation. Germline V gives CDR1 SGHAT, CDR2 FQNNGV. Trimming shortened V by 0 bases and J by 7 bases, and 12 bases separated the two germline ends. The CDR3 loop spans 14 amino acids. TCRdb recomputed calls from the RT-PCR reads with MiXCR, one row per CDR3 protein. The table includes about a million distinct CDR3 sequences, approximately 18% detected once. The clonotype comes from a human donor who was either an allogeneic HSCT recipient or a stem cell or donor lymphocyte infusion donor (not recorded which). It is not recorded whose cells these are; they may come from a transplant donor. The gene calls are TRBV11-2 and TRBJ2-5, with D uncertain. Sequencing was performed on blood, either unsorted or a sorted T cell fraction (not recorded which). The CDR3 protein is CASSLETVLGTQYF. The CDR3 DNA sequence: TGTGCCAGCAGCTTAGAAACGGTACTGGGGACCCAGTACTTC.